Shown below are 21 T cell receptor beta chains from a single sample sequenced in a study of neurological immune-mediated disorders. Each CDR3 protein is one row after TCRdb ran MiXCR on the 5' RACE reads. This repertoire shows about 41,000 distinct CDR3 sequences, approximately 14% found once; its top ten account for around 3.3%. Input material: CD4+ T cells from blood. These receptors all come from a woman aged 60-70 years with HTLV-1-associated myelopathy (HAM/TSP).

This clonotype was counted at least ten times. The CDR3 sequence: CASSVDRVEGYTF. DNA for the CDR3: TGCGCCAGCAGCGTCGACAGGGTCGAAGGCTACACCTTC. The chain links TRBV5-1 to TRBJ1-2; 7 nucleotides agree with TRBD1. The ends lost 4 bases at V and 8 bases at J; junction bases unmatched: 8. The germline V gene has CDR1 SGHRS and CDR2 YFSETQ. This CDR3 spans 13 amino acids. Using reference TRBV5-1 and TRBJ1-2 for the parts outside the CDR3, the full variable domain is KAGVTQTPRYLIKTRGQQVTLSCSPISGHRSVSWYQQTPGQGLQFLFEYFSETQRNKGNFPGRFSGRQFSNSRSEMNVSTLELGDSALYLCASSVDRVEGYTFGSGTRLTVV.

This clonotype was seen repeatedly, ten times or more. The V call is TRBV20-1, the J call TRBJ1-1, with D possibly TRBD1 on 5 matching bases. Trimming cost V 1 base and J 5 bases, with 11 bases left between them. Germline V gives CDR1 DFQATT, CDR2 SNEGSKA (reference sequence). The CDR3 spans 13 residues. The CDR3 nucleotides are TGCAGTGCTAGAGTTTTAGGGGTTACTGAAGCTTTCTTT. Translating gives CSARVLGVTEAFF.

In this sample, this clonotype turned up many times. The V and J genes are TRBV20-1 and TRBJ2-3; 8 bases fit TRBD1. The V gene's germline CDR1 is DFQATT and CDR2 SNEGSKA (reference sequence). V was clipped by 5 bases and J by 3 bases; unmatched bases: 7. CDR3 length equals 14 residues. The CDR3 loop reads CSALRTGRTDTQYF. The CDR3 DNA follows: TGCAGTGCTCTCCGGACAGGGAGGACAGATACGCAGTATTTT.

This clonotype was counted at least ten times. V usage is TRBV4-1 and J usage is TRBJ1-1; D might be TRBD1 (5 bases). The CDR3 loop spans 17 amino acids. The V and J ends lost 4 bases and 4 bases respectively, with 22 bases between them. The germline V gene has CDR1 MGHRA and CDR2 YSYEKL. This CDR3 reads CASSPPRQGGGGTEAFF. For the CDR3, the DNA is TGCGCCAGCAGCCCCCCCCGGCAGGGCGGGGGGGGCACTGAAGCTTTCTTT.

This clonotype was recorded at least ten times. The V call is TRBV7-9, the J call TRBJ2-3, with 8 bases fitting TRBD1. CDR3 size: 14 residues. Germline V lookup: CDR1 SEHNR, CDR2 FQNEAQ (reference sequence). V trimming: 9 bases; J trimming: 0 bases; junction bases outside the gene matches: 5. CDR3 residues: CASRGQVSTDTQYF. The CDR3 nucleotides read TGTGCCAGTCGGGGACAGGTCAGCACAGATACGCAGTATTTT.

In its sample, this clonotype was seen many times. The rearrangement joins TRBV28 to TRBJ1-5; D gene ambiguous. V lost 1 base to trimming and J lost 2 bases, with 12 bases between them. The CDR3 sequence is 16 residues long. The germline CDR1 and CDR2 sequences are MDHEN and SYDVKM. DNA for the CDR3: TGTGCCAGCAGTTTATCTGGTGGGGTGGGCAATCAGCCCCAGCATTTT. Amino acids: CASSLSGGVGNQPQHF.

This clonotype was detected many times. V gene TRBV7-8 combines with J gene TRBJ2-1; 10 nucleotides agree with TRBD2. CDR1 is SGHVS, CDR2 FQNEAQ, per germline. This CDR3 is 16 amino acids long. J gave up 5 bases and V 4 bases, and 8 bases lay outside the gene matches. DNA of the CDR3: TGTGCCAGCAGCTCAAGGTGGACTAGCGGTCACAATGAGCAGTTCTTC. Its translation: CASSSRWTSGHNEQFF.

This clonotype has a count of ten or more. This chain links TRBV29-1 with TRBJ2-7, with D perhaps matching TRBD1 or TRBD2 (5 bases each). CDR1 is SQVTM and CDR2 is ANQGSEA in the germline V gene. The CDR3 is 15 residues long. V lost 4 bases to trimming and J lost 1 base, with 17 bases between them. CDR3 in DNA: TGCAGCGTTGCTCCCTGGGCCGGGGCGTCCTACGAGCAGTACTTC. Protein product: CSVAPWAGASYEQYF.

This clonotype was observed at least ten times. The chain carries TRBV20-1 and TRBJ2-7; possible D gene TRBD1, 5 bases. The CDR3 runs 12 residues. Looked up from germline, CDR1 is DFQATT and CDR2 is SNEGSKA (reference sequence). The ends were cut back, 6 bases at V and 5 bases at J, with 14 bases in the middle. The CDR3 coding sequence is TGCAGTGCGAGAAGGGGTGGCGACGAGCAGTACTTC. It yields the protein CSARRGGDEQYF.

This clonotype has at least ten counts. The chain has TRBV12-3 or TRBV12-4 and TRBJ2-3; D ambiguous. Trimming took off 3 bases at V and 6 bases at J, with 13 bases between the two ends. The CDR3 runs 14 residues. The CDR3 region is CASSFKLGADTQYF. The CDR3 DNA sequence: TGTGCCAGCAGTTTTAAACTGGGTGCTGATACGCAGTATTTT.

This clonotype was counted many times. The V gene is TRBV29-1, the J gene TRBJ2-7, with 10 nucleotides matching TRBD1. CDR1 is SQVTM, CDR2 ANQGSEA, per germline. This CDR3 comprises 13 residues. The trim removed 6 bases at V and 4 bases at J, leaving 6 bases unmatched. CDR3 nucleotide sequence: TGCAGCGTGAGGACAGGGGGTGCTTACGAGCAGTACTTC. Its translation is CSVRTGGAYEQYF.

This clonotype was seen at least ten times. This chain uses TRBV6-5 with TRBJ2-2, with a tentative D call TRBD2 (5 bases). Trimming took 6 bases from V and 0 from J, leaving 8 bases between them. The CDR3 runs to 14 residues. Germline V gene sequence: CDR1 MNHEY, CDR2 SVGAGI. The CDR3 sequence is CASRRGTNTGELFF. CDR3 sequence (DNA): TGTGCCAGCAGACGGGGTACGAACACCGGGGAGCTGTTTTTT.

Many counts were recorded for this clonotype. V gene TRBV5-1 combines with J gene TRBJ2-1; D is unclear. V was trimmed by 4 bases and J by 6 bases, leaving 17 bases between them. The CDR3 length is 15 residues. Looked up from germline, CDR1 is SGHRS and CDR2 is YFSETQ. CDR3 in amino acids: CASSPTSAGRNEQFF. The DNA for the CDR3 is TGCGCCAGCAGCCCTACTTCGGCTGGCCGCAATGAGCAGTTCTTC.

This clonotype appeared many times. The chain combines TRBV7-3 with TRBJ2-2; 8 bases are shared with TRBD1. CDR3 length: 15 residues. V lost 5 bases and J lost 0; bases outside the gene matches: 2. Germline loops: CDR1 SGHTA, CDR2 FQGTGA. Written as DNA, the CDR3 is TGTGCCAGCAGCCCACAGGGGGCGAACACCGGGGAGCTGTTTTTT. This encodes CASSPQGANTGELFF.

This clonotype was recorded at least ten times. This chain links TRBV6-5 with TRBJ2-1; tentative D call: TRBD2 (6 bases). This CDR3 is built from 16 residues. In germline, CDR1 is MNHEY, CDR2 SVGAGI. Trimming left V 0 bases short and J 4 bases short, with 13 bases between. CDR3 sequence (DNA): TGTGCCAGCAGTTACTCGGAGGGTAGGGAGTACAATGAGCAGTTCTTC. Translating it yields CASSYSEGREYNEQFF.

With regard to this clonotype: A read error may be the cause here, since a much bigger clone is one base away. V and J are TRBV19 and TRBJ2-3; 11 bases are a match to TRBD1. Germline V lookup: CDR1 LNHDA, CDR2 SQIVND (reference sequence). The CDR3 sequence is 16 residues long. Here the CDR3 reads CAISIGQGARTDTQYF. For the CDR3, the DNA is TGTGCCATTAGTATAGGACAGGGGGCTCGCACAGATACGCAGTATTTT. The full variable domain, completed using reference TRBV19 and TRBJ2-3, is DGGITQSPKYLFRKEGQNVTLSCEQNLNHDAMYWYRQDPGQGLRLIYYSQIVNDFQKGDIAEGYSVSREKKESFPLTVTSAQKNPTAFYLCAISIGQGARTDTQYFGPGTRLTVL.

There are many counts of this clonotype. The chain has TRBV14 and TRBJ1-3; D is perhaps TRBD1 (5 bases). The CDR3 totals 14 residues. V was trimmed by 4 bases and J by 4 bases, leaving 11 bases between them. Germline V gene sequence: CDR1 SGHDN, CDR2 FVKESK. The CDR3 region is CASSPRDSGNTIYF. CDR3 in DNA: TGTGCCAGCAGCCCTCGGGACTCCGGAAACACCATATATTTT.

In this sample, this clonotype turned up many times. The chain uses TRBV5-1 and TRBJ2-1, with a weak D call TRBD2 (6 bases). Germline CDR1 is SGHRS and CDR2 is YFSETQ. This CDR3 has 18 amino acids. Trimming removed 0 bases at V and 5 bases at J, with 21 bases between. In DNA form, the CDR3 reads TGCGCCAGCAGCTTGGCCCTGGTGCTAACTTGGGGGGACAATGAGCAGTTCTTC. Protein product: CASSLALVLTWGDNEQFF.

Worth noting for this clonotype: At one end, the junction sequence differs from germline, possibly due to a read error. The rearrangement joins TRBV5-1 to TRBJ2-2, with TRBD2 matching over 11 bases. Germline values: CDR1 SGHRS, CDR2 YFSETQ. The CDR3 extends over 17 amino acids. The CDR3 protein is CDSSLDSGGANTGELFF. In nucleotides, the CDR3 is TGCGACAGCAGCTTGGATAGCGGGGGGGCCAACACCGGTGAGCTGTTTTTT.

This clonotype was observed a handful of times. The CDR3 region is CSAAKSGSFYWEQYF. CDR3 DNA: TGCAGTGCTGCGAAAAGCGGGAGTTTTTACTGGGAGCAGTACTTC. The chain is built from TRBV20-1 and TRBJ2-7; 8 bases map to TRBD2. Germline CDR1 reads DFQATT; CDR2 reads SNEGSKA (reference sequence). The CDR3 length is 15 residues. The trim removed 5 bases at V and 7 bases at J, leaving 16 bases unmatched.

There are many counts of this clonotype. The chain has TRBV29-1 and TRBJ1-2; D gene uncertain. This CDR3 comprises 11 residues. In germline, CDR1 is SQVTM, CDR2 ANQGSEA. Trimming removed 4 bases at V and 8 bases at J, with 11 bases between. The CDR3 DNA is TGCAGCGTTGGTGGGTTAGAGGGCTACACCTTC. This encodes CSVGGLEGYTF.